This T cell receptor beta chain was documented in a study of T cells in Graves' hyperthyroidism and ophthalmopathy. Regarding the study as a whole: Most thyroid clonotypes expanded above 0.001 were also detected in blood.

This clonotype occurred many times. What it recognizes is unknown. Regions amplified from RNA transcripts were the TCR beta CDR3 regions. HTBI primers were used for first-round RT-PCR of the TCR CDR3. TCRdb processed the multiplex PCR reads anew with MiXCR; each CDR3 protein has one entry. Of roughly 570,000 distinct CDR3 sequences listed, about half are singletons. The germline V gene encodes CDR1 ENHRY and CDR2 SYGVKD. V was pared by 4 bases and J by 2 bases, with 8 bases of the junction left unmatched. The CDR3 sequence is 15 residues long. Sequencing was carried out using peripheral blood or thyroid tissue (not recorded which). The gene calls are TRBV10-3 and TRBJ2-7; 7 nucleotides align to TRBD2. The source of this sequence is a woman aged 18-30 years with Graves' hyperthyroidism. The CDR3 DNA reads TGTGCCATCAGTGGATATATGGGGACTACCTACGAGCAGTACTTC. This codes for CAISGYMGTTYEQYF.